The T cell receptor beta chain under discussion was sequenced for a study of T cell responses to AZD1222 COVID-19 vaccine. Study results and caveats: After the peak T cell response, and only then, were repertoires sampled. Baseline seropositivity occurred in only a handful of AZD1222 recipients.

The table came from immunoSEQ multiplex PCR; TCRdb's copy has only in-frame clones and leaves some out. The table lists 150,000 to 200,000 clones, approximately 90% of them singletons. About this clone itself: No antigen is known for it.

The TCR was taken from an adult in good health. Here the sequenced sample was peripheral blood, taken on day 0 of AZD1222 vaccination.

The CDR3 DNA reads TGTGCCAGCAGCTTATCAGGGGATAATCAGCCCCAGCATTTT. Amino acid sequence: CASSLSGDNQPQHF. J is TRBJ1-5 and V is TRBV7-9, with D possibly matching TRBD1 (6 bases). The CDR3 sequence is 14 residues long. Germline CDR1 is SEHNR and CDR2 is FQNEAQ (reference sequence). Trimming left V 2 bases short and J 4 bases short, with 9 bases between.